A selection of T cell receptor beta chains follows, all from one sample in a study of blood T cell repertoires in COVID-19. Some clones are missing from TCRdb's copy, which holds only in-frame ones; the method was immunoSEQ multiplex PCR. The sample carries approximately 260,000 clones, around four fifths recorded once. Sequenced: peripheral blood. The receptors come from a woman aged 60-75 years with active or convalescent COVID-19. Both conserved end residues are part of each CDR3. A D gene is named only where the DNA matches it firmly. Clone size, where shown, is once, few, many, or a class for clones that have expanded.

D gene	V gene	clone size	J gene	CDR3 DNA	CDR3 protein
NA	TRBV3-1/TRBV3-2	NA	TRBJ1-2	TGTGCCAGCAGCCAAGAACAGGGCGGCTACACCTTC	CASSQEQGGYTF
TRBD1	TRBV11-2	NA	TRBJ1-4	TGTGCCAGCAGCCAGACAGGGGGTAGGGAAAAACTGTTTTTT	CASSQTGGREKLFF
TRBD1	TRBV6-5	NA	TRBJ2-7	TGTGCCAGCAGTCTGGGACAGGGGGCCTACGAGCAGTACTTC	CASSLGQGAYEQYF
NA	TRBV30	NA	TRBJ1-1	TGTGCCTGGAGTGTGAGTAGGAACACTGAAGCTTTCTTT	CAWSVSRNTEAFF
NA	TRBV24-1	few	TRBJ2-1	TGTGCCACCAGTGAGGCGGGCGATGAGCAGTTCTTC	CATSEAGDEQFF
TRBD1	TRBV30	NA	TRBJ1-6	TGTGCCTGGAGTCCAGGGGGGTATAATTCACCCCTCCACTTT	CAWSPGGYNSPLHF
TRBD2	TRBV6-5	NA	TRBJ2-2	TGTGCCAGCAGTTCCCGGACTAGCGGGGGTGGGGAGCTGTTTTTT	CASSSRTSGGGELFF
NA	TRBV12-3/TRBV12-4	once	TRBJ1-2	TGTGCCAGCAGTTTGTCAGGGAACTATGGCTACACCTTC	CASSLSGNYGYTF
NA	TRBV3-1/TRBV3-2	NA	TRBJ2-5	TGTGCCAGCACCAAATCCGGAGAGACCCAGTACTTC	CASTKSGETQYF
TRBD1	TRBV11-2	NA	TRBJ1-1	TGTGCCAGCAGTTCCCACAGGGGGCTAGGAACTGAAGCTTTCTTT	CASSSHRGLGTEAFF
NA	TRBV7-9	few	TRBJ2-2	TGTGCCAGCAGCCTAGTCGGGTACACCGGGGAGCTGTTTTTT	CASSLVGYTGELFF
TRBD1	TRBV29-1	NA	TRBJ2-2	TGCAGCGTCGAAACTGGGACAGGGTTGCCGTTTTTT	CSVETGTGLPFF
TRBD1	TRBV6-5	NA	TRBJ1-6	TGTGCCAGCAGTTACGGGCAGGGGGGAAATTCACCCCTCCACTTT	CASSYGQGGNSPLHF
TRBD1	TRBV29-1	NA	TRBJ1-4	TGCAGCGTCGGAGCAGGGGGCTATTCTAATGAAAAACTGTTTTTT	CSVGAGGYSNEKLFF
NA	TRBV4-2	NA	TRBJ2-1	TGTGCCAGCAGCCAAGAAGTGACGGACTCTGAGCAGTTCTTC	CASSQEVTDSEQFF
NA	TRBV10-3	NA	TRBJ1-6	TGTGCCATCAGTGAGGGGGCCGCCGCCTCTAATTCACCCCTCCACTTT	CAISEGAAASNSPLHF
NA	TRBV5-1	NA	TRBJ2-7	TGCGCCAGCAGCTTGGACAGCTTTGGGCCTTACGAGCAGTACTTC	CASSLDSFGPYEQYF
NA	TRBV10-3	NA	TRBJ2-4	TGTGCCATCAGTGAGCCAGGGGAGGGTCGAGCCAAAAACATTCAGTACTTC	CAISEPGEGRAKNIQYF
TRBD2	TRBV7-9	NA	TRBJ2-3	TGTGCCAGCAGCTTGGAGCTAGCGGGGAGAGATACGCAGTATTTT	CASSLELAGRDTQYF
NA	TRBV25-1	NA	TRBJ2-5	TGTGCCAGCACCCCGGGGTCACAAGAGACCCAGTACTTC	CASTPGSQETQYF
NA	TRBV10-1	few	TRBJ1-2	TGCGCCAGCAGCGGACAGCGCTTACCTCCTCCTAACTATGGCTACACCTTC	CASSGQRLPPPNYGYTF
NA	TRBV6-5	NA	TRBJ1-2	TGTGCCAACTCGGGTTTTGGCTACACCTTC	CANSGFGYTF
NA	TRBV11-2	NA	TRBJ1-1	TGTGCCAGCAGGGTTCTACGCAGGGTACGAGGAGAAGCTTTCTTT	CASRVLRRVRGEAFF
NA	TRBV3-1/TRBV3-2	NA	TRBJ1-2	TGTGCCAGCAGCCAAGATTCTGTAACTAGGGGCTACACCTTC	CASSQDSVTRGYTF
NA	TRBV12-3/TRBV12-4	few	TRBJ1-5	TGTGCCAGCACGTCAGGGGATCAGCCCCAGCATTTT	CASTSGDQPQHF
TRBD2	TRBV7-3	NA	TRBJ2-1	TGTGCCAGCAGCTTAAGACGCTCTAGCGGGGGGGCCGGTAATGAGCAGTTCTTC	CASSLRRSSGGAGNEQFF
TRBD2	TRBV5-1	NA	TRBJ2-1	TGCGCCAGCAGCTTCGAACTAGCGGTCAATGAGCAGTTCTTC	CASSFELAVNEQFF
NA	TRBV5-1	NA	TRBJ2-7	TGCGCCAGCAGCTTGGAACAGGGAAAAGCCTACGAGCAGTACTTC	CASSLEQGKAYEQYF
TRBD1	TRBV28	NA	TRBJ1-1	TGTGCCAGCGGAATCCAGGGGGCTCGGAGGGCTTTCTTT	CASGIQGARRAFF
NA	TRBV7-2	NA	TRBJ2-1	TGTGCCAGCAGCCCAGATCCCTTTTCCCTCCGTGAGCAGTTCTTC	CASSPDPFSLREQFF
TRBD1	TRBV6-5	NA	TRBJ2-3	TGTGCCAGCAGCCCATCCAGGGGGCAGGCGCAGTATTTT	CASSPSRGQAQYF
NA	TRBV7-9	NA	TRBJ2-1	TGTGCCAGCAGCCAGGAGGGGAATGAGCAGTTCTTC	CASSQEGNEQFF
NA	TRBV9	NA	TRBJ2-7	TGTGCCAGCAGCGAAGGTGCGGGGCCCTACGAGCAGTACTTC	CASSEGAGPYEQYF
NA	TRBV2	NA	TRBJ2-1	TGTGCCAGCACCCGGTTGTCGGGTCTTCGCAATGAGCAGTTCTTC	CASTRLSGLRNEQFF
NA	TRBV11-2	NA	TRBJ1-3	TGTGCCAGCAGCCGAACTAACGGAAACACCATATATTTT	CASSRTNGNTIYF
NA	TRBV6-5	NA	TRBJ1-1	TGTGCCAGCAGTTACTCTCTCGGGGGGGGCGGCACTGAAGCTTTCTTT	CASSYSLGGGGTEAFF
TRBD1	TRBV4-1	NA	TRBJ1-4	TGCGCCAGCAGCCAGGGACAGGTGCTTAATGAAAAACTGTTTTTT	CASSQGQVLNEKLFF
NA	TRBV13	NA	TRBJ1-2	TGTGCCAGCAGCTTAAAGAAACGGGGCTACACCTTC	CASSLKKRGYTF
NA	TRBV6-6	NA	TRBJ2-7	TGTGCCAGCAGTTCCGGGACATTCTCCTCCGAGCAGTACTTC	CASSSGTFSSEQYF
TRBD1	TRBV4-1	NA	TRBJ2-5	TGCGCCAGCAGCCAAGAAAACAGGGGAGAGACCCAGTACTTC	CASSQENRGETQYF
NA	TRBV5-1	NA	TRBJ1-4	TGCGCCAGCGGAGAGTCGGACAGCCCCGCAACTAATGAAAAACTGTTTTTT	CASGESDSPATNEKLFF
NA	TRBV5-1	NA	TRBJ2-1	TGCGCCAGCAGCTTGGGGGGCCCCGAGGAGGGATGGGAGCAGTTCTTC	CASSLGGPEEGWEQFF
TRBD1	TRBV9	NA	TRBJ1-2	TGTGCCAGCAGCCCCGGGACAGGGGGAGTTTTTTATGGCTACACCTTC	CASSPGTGGVFYGYTF
NA	TRBV2	NA	TRBJ1-5	TGTGCCAGCACGGGGTTGGCGGGCAATCAGCCCCAGCATTTT	CASTGLAGNQPQHF
NA	TRBV5-6	NA	TRBJ1-2	TGTGCCAGCGGGAGGACGGCCACTAACTATGGCTACACCTTC	CASGRTATNYGYTF
TRBD2	TRBV5-8	NA	TRBJ2-2	TGTGCCAGCAGCCCCGGGACTAGCGGAACCGGGGAGCTGTTTTTT	CASSPGTSGTGELFF
NA	TRBV19	once	TRBJ2-5	TGTGCCAGCAGGAGGGCGGGGACGGGGCAAGAGACCCAGTACTTC	CASRRAGTGQETQYF
NA	TRBV5-4	few	TRBJ1-1	TGTGCCAGCAGCCCCCAGGGCAAGAACACTGAAGCTTTCTTT	CASSPQGKNTEAFF
NA	TRBV11-2	once	TRBJ2-5	TGTGCCAGCAGCGCCCCAGGGGAAAGAGAGACCCAGTACTTC	CASSAPGERETQYF
NA	TRBV7-2	once	TRBJ1-1	TGTGCCAGCAGTCGCGACGGGGTTGGTGAAGCTTTCTTT	CASSRDGVGEAFF
TRBD1	TRBV15	NA	TRBJ2-1	TGTGCCACCAGCAAAGGGACAGGCAATACCTACAATGAGCAGTTCTTC	CATSKGTGNTYNEQFF
NA	TRBV7-9	NA	TRBJ1-2	TGTGCCAGCAGCTTAAGTTGGAGCTCATATGGCTACACCTTC	CASSLSWSSYGYTF
TRBD1	TRBV18	NA	TRBJ1-2	TGTGCCAGCTCACCCCCAGGACAGGGAGGTGGTTTTGGCTACACCTTC	CASSPPGQGGGFGYTF
NA	TRBV14	once	TRBJ1-1	TGTGCCAGCAGCCTACAGGGAAACACTGAAGCTTTCTTT	CASSLQGNTEAFF
TRBD1	TRBV6-5	NA	TRBJ1-5	TGTGCCAGCAGATCCGACAGGGGTGGCAATCAGCCCCAGCATTTT	CASRSDRGGNQPQHF
TRBD1	TRBV4-1	NA	TRBJ1-1	TGCGCCAGCAGCCAAGAACACTATAATTTTCAGGGGGCTCGAACTGAAGCTTTCTTT	CASSQEHYNFQGARTEAFF
NA	TRBV29-1	few	TRBJ1-2	TGCAGCGTTGGTAAAAGGTGGGACTATGCCTATGGCTACACCTTC	CSVGKRWDYAYGYTF
NA	TRBV6-6	NA	TRBJ2-5	TGTGCCAGCAGTTACGGGTCGCTAGCTGAAGAGACCCAGTACTTC	CASSYGSLAEETQYF
TRBD1	TRBV20-1	NA	TRBJ1-1	TGCAGTGCTAGTGAGGGGGCTGACACTGAAGCTTTCTTT	CSASEGADTEAFF